This T cell receptor (beta chain) was sequenced during a study of OX40 agonist ivuxolimab in advanced cancers. Study overall: Patients received intravenous ivuxolimab every 2 weeks at 0.01 to 10 mg/kg.

Germline assignment: CDR1 MNHEY and CDR2 SMNVEV (reference sequence). V lost 2 bases, J lost 7 bases, and 7 bases lay in between. The CDR3 is 12 residues long. TCRdb's copy holds only in-frame clones and misses some; the assay was immunoSEQ multiplex PCR. The table records over 60,000 clones, around 94% of them present only once. Sequenced here: CD4+ or CD8+ T cells sorted from blood, sampled in a trial of the OX40 agonist ivuxolimab. This chain links TRBV27 with TRBJ2-3; D may be TRBD2 (6 bases). The sequence was obtained from an adult with an advanced solid tumor such as melanoma, head and neck, liver or kidney cancer. The CDR3 DNA reads as TGTGCCAGCAGTTTAGGAGGGAATACGCAGTATTTT. Translation gives CASSLGGNTQYF.